These 25 T cell receptor beta chains came from one sample sequenced in a study of T cell responses to AZD1222 COVID-19 vaccine. The data were produced by immunoSEQ multiplex PCR, yet TCRdb's version contains in-frame clones alone and is incomplete. The sample lists fewer than 120,000 clones, around 92% occurring once. The source was peripheral blood, collected on day 0 of AZD1222 vaccination. Every receptor here comes from an adult in good health.

The chain is built from TRBV2 and TRBJ2-7; 8 bases are shared with TRBD2. The CDR3 loop spans 16 amino acids. Germline V lookup: CDR1 SNHLY, CDR2 FYNNEI. V was clipped by 8 bases and J by 0 bases; unmatched bases: 12. CDR3 bases: TGTGCCAGCGCAAGCGGGGGCCTTCCTAGCTCCTACGAGCAGTACTTC. Its protein is CASASGGLPSSYEQYF.

This clone was detected a few times. This sequence joins TRBV19 and TRBJ1-1; the D is unclear. From germline, CDR1 is LNHDA and CDR2 SQIVND (reference sequence). CDR3 length equals 13 residues. Trimming shortened V by 3 bases and J by 1 base, and 6 bases separated the two germline ends. The CDR3 sequence is CASSITANTEAFF. CDR3 DNA: TGTGCCAGTAGTATTACAGCGAACACTGAAGCTTTCTTT.

The chain joins TRBV11-2 to TRBJ1-2; D call uncertain. Trimming took off 5 bases at V and 8 bases at J, with 15 bases between the two ends. Germline V gene sequence: CDR1 SGHAT, CDR2 FQNNGV. There are 13 residues in the CDR3. The CDR3 DNA reads TGTGCCAGCAGCGTAACGGGGTATGGCGGCTACACCTTC. Translating gives CASSVTGYGGYTF.

This chain links TRBV5-6 with TRBJ1-3; D possibly corresponds to TRBD1 (5 bases). This CDR3 contains 15 residues. Germline V CDR1 and CDR2: SGHDT, YYEEEE. The germline V and J ends were trimmed by 4 bases and 1 base, with 12 bases remaining between them. The chain's CDR3 is CASSRRGTSGNTIYF. The CDR3 nucleotides are TGTGCCAGCAGCCGGAGGGGTACGTCTGGAAACACCATATATTTT. The variable domain in full, completed from reference TRBV5-6 and TRBJ1-3, reads DAGVTQSPTHLIKTRGQQVTLRCSPKSGHDTVSWYQQALGQGPQFIFQYYEEEERQRGNFPDRFSGHQFPNYSSELNVNALLLGDSALYLCASSRRGTSGNTIYFGEGSWLTVV.

V and J are TRBV28 and TRBJ1-2; D is possibly TRBD1 (5 bases). The V gene lost 6 bases and the J gene lost 4 bases, with 15 bases spanning the gap. This CDR3 comprises 14 residues. The germline V gene encodes CDR1 MDHEN and CDR2 SYDVKM. The CDR3 nucleotides read TGTGCCAGCAGCTCCCCGGGGAGGGGCTATGGCTACACCTTC. Translation gives CASSSPGRGYGYTF.

In nucleotides, the CDR3 is TGTGCCAGCAGCTATGACCGGACTAGCGGGGGGCCGCCGGGCTACAATGAGCAGTTCTTC. This translates into CASSYDRTSGGPPGYNEQFF. This sequence joins TRBV6-2 or TRBV6-3 and TRBJ2-1, with 14 bases identical to TRBD2. The CDR3 loop spans 20 amino acids. The germline V gene encodes CDR1 MNHEY and CDR2 SVGEGT. V lost 6 bases to trimming and J lost 3 bases; unmatched junction nucleotides: 16.

The V and J genes are TRBV19 and TRBJ2-3; perhaps TRBD1 as D (6 bases). Trimming removed 5 bases at V and 2 bases at J, with 11 bases between. CDR1 and CDR2 (germline): LNHDA, SQIVND (reference sequence). The CDR3 runs 14 residues. The CDR3 spells CASSLGGTTDTQYF. Written as DNA, the CDR3 is TGTGCCAGTAGTTTAGGGGGAACCACAGATACGCAGTATTTT.

V usage is TRBV5-4 and J usage is TRBJ1-1, with D perhaps TRBD1 (5 bases). The germline gives CDR1 SGHNT, CDR2 YYREEE (reference sequence). This CDR3 is 12 amino acids long. V lost 3 bases, J lost 5 bases, and 8 bases lay in between. CDR3 in amino acids: CASSWGRTEAFF. CDR3 DNA: TGTGCCAGCAGCTGGGGGAGAACTGAAGCTTTCTTT. The whole variable domain, filled in from reference TRBV5-4 and TRBJ1-1, reads ETGVTQSPTHLIKTRGQQVTLRCSSQSGHNTVSWYQQALGQGPQFIFQYYREEENGRGNFPPRFSGLQFPNYSSELNVNALELDDSALYLCASSWGRTEAFFGQGTRLTVV.

There are a few counts of this clone. The sample contains more than one DNA sequence encoding this CDR3. The V and J genes are TRBV18 and TRBJ2-7, with D maybe TRBD1 (6 bases). Germline CDR1 reads KGHSH; CDR2 reads LQKENI. V was shortened by 3 bases and J by 4 bases, with 7 bases between the two germline ends. The CDR3 runs to 12 residues. Here the CDR3 DNA reads TGTGCCAGCTCACCTACAGGGTACGAGCAGTACTTC. Translating gives CASSPTGYEQYF.

The gene calls are TRBV4-1 and TRBJ1-5; possibly TRBD1 for D (5 bases). The CDR3 totals 15 residues. Looked up from germline, CDR1 is MGHRA and CDR2 is YSYEKL. V shed 4 bases and J shed 2 bases, with 12 bases lying between them. CDR3 coding DNA: TGCGCCAGCAGCCTGGGGGAATTGGGCAATCAGCCCCAGCATTTT. This encodes CASSLGELGNQPQHF.

The J gene is TRBJ1-5, the V gene TRBV28; no clear D. Germline CDR1 reads MDHEN; CDR2 reads SYDVKM. The CDR3 spans 11 residues. Trimming took 8 bases from V and 7 from J, leaving 9 bases between them. Here the CDR3 reads CASGSSQPQHF. In DNA form, the CDR3 reads TGTGCCAGCGGGAGCAGCCAGCCCCAGCATTTT.

V is TRBV27 and J is TRBJ2-1; D unresolved. The CDR3 is 15 residues long. Looked up from germline, CDR1 is MNHEY and CDR2 is SMNVEV (reference sequence). The V end lost 5 bases, the J end lost 6 bases, and 17 bases lay between the germline ends. CDR3 sequence: CASSLGAGYGNEQFF. The CDR3 DNA is TGTGCCAGCAGTCTTGGAGCAGGTTACGGCAATGAGCAGTTCTTC.

The chain links TRBV18 to TRBJ2-3; D not certain. This CDR3 contains 15 residues. V shed 1 base and J shed 1 base, with 9 bases lying between them. Germline V gives CDR1 KGHSH, CDR2 LQKENI. In nucleotides, the CDR3 is TGTGCCAGCTCACCACAGGGATTCGGCACAGATACGCAGTATTTT. Encoded protein: CASSPQGFGTDTQYF.

The chain has TRBV2 and TRBJ2-1; D call uncertain. V shed 3 bases and J shed 5 bases, with 2 bases lying between them. Germline CDR1 and CDR2: SNHLY and FYNNEI. The CDR3 covers 11 residues. The CDR3 DNA sequence: TGTGCCAGCAGTGACGACAATGAGCAGTTCTTC. Its translation: CASSDDNEQFF.

This clone was counted a single time. The chain employs TRBV5-4 and TRBJ2-7; D gene ambiguous. CDR1 and CDR2 from the germline V gene are SGHNT and YYREEE (reference sequence). The ends were cut back, 1 base at V and 1 base at J, with 15 bases in the middle. The CDR3 loop spans 16 amino acids. The CDR3 DNA follows: TGTGCCAGCAGCTTGTCTTCGGGCGCGATATCCTACGAGCAGTACTTC. It translates to CASSLSSGAISYEQYF.

This chain links TRBV6-5 with TRBJ1-6; TRBD1 agrees at 8 bases. The CDR3 is 15 amino acids. CDR1 and CDR2 (germline): MNHEY, SVGAGI. Losses at the gene ends were 4 bases for V and 10 bases for J; bases not matched to a gene: 9. This CDR3 reads CASSSGRTGSSPLHF. DNA of the CDR3: TGTGCCAGCAGTTCCGGTCGGACAGGGAGCTCACCCCTCCACTTT.

The chain has TRBV7-4 and TRBJ1-5; 7 positions match TRBD1. The CDR3 totals 17 residues. Germline CDR1 is SGHVT and CDR2 is SQSDAQ. V lost 2 bases and J lost 6; bases outside the gene matches: 13. In nucleotides, the CDR3 is TGTGCCAGCAGCTTAATCTACAGGGGTGTAGGGGCTCAGCCCCAGCATTTT. Translation: CASSLIYRGVGAQPQHF.

The V and J genes are TRBV13 and TRBJ2-7; 9 bases match TRBD1. The CDR3 extends over 16 amino acids. The germline V gene has CDR1 PRHDT and CDR2 FYEKMQ (reference sequence). Germline trimming cut 0 bases from V and 4 bases from J; bases unmatched to any gene: 7. The CDR3: CASSLGGQGREYEQYF. In DNA form, the CDR3 reads TGTGCCAGCAGCTTAGGGGGACAGGGTAGAGAGTACGAGCAGTACTTC.

V is TRBV3-1 (or the pseudogene TRBV3-2) and J is TRBJ2-3; D call uncertain. With 6 bases removed from V and 3 bases from J, the gap between germline ends came to 7 bases. The CDR3 spans 12 residues. Germline loops: CDR1 LGHDT, CDR2 YNNKEL (reference sequence). The CDR3 DNA sequence: TGTGCCAGCAGTTCCCTTACAGATACGCAGTATTTT. Amino acid sequence: CASSSLTDTQYF.

This chain connects TRBV7-7 to TRBJ1-3, with TRBD1 identical over 9 bases. The CDR3 runs 17 residues. The trim removed 8 bases at V and 0 bases at J, leaving 11 bases unmatched. CDR1 is SSHAT and CDR2 is FNYEAQ in the germline V gene (reference sequence). Here the CDR3 reads CASCWDREKYSGNTIYF. The CDR3 DNA follows: TGTGCCAGCTGTTGGGACAGGGAAAAATACTCTGGAAACACCATATATTTT.

The V gene is TRBV9, the J gene TRBJ1-3; D uncertain. Germline assignment: CDR1 SGDLS and CDR2 YYNGEE. CDR3 length: 14 amino acids. V lost 3 bases to trimming and J lost 0 bases, with 7 bases between them. CDR3 region: CASSAPLSGNTIYF. The DNA of the CDR3 is TGTGCCAGCAGCGCCCCCCTCTCTGGAAACACCATATATTTT.

The V gene is TRBV4-1, the J gene TRBJ2-2; D is unresolved. The V end was cut by 6 bases, the J end by 4 bases, with 9 bases between. The CDR3 contains 13 residues. The germline gives CDR1 MGHRA, CDR2 YSYEKL. The CDR3 bases are TGCGCCAGCAGACCGATGGGCACCGGGGAGCTGTTTTTT. Translating gives CASRPMGTGELFF.

The chain combines TRBV9 with TRBJ2-1; 8 nucleotides agree with TRBD2. CDR1 and CDR2 (germline): SGDLS, YYNGEE. This CDR3 region has 14 residues. V lost 0 bases and J lost 8; bases outside the gene matches: 4. The CDR3 DNA follows: TGTGCCAGCAGCGTAGTCGTTAGCGGGGATGAGCAGTTCTTC. Its protein is CASSVVVSGDEQFF.

CDR3 amino acids: CASKTGGENTEAFF. In nucleotides, the CDR3 is TGTGCCAGCAAGACGGGGGGGGAGAACACTGAAGCTTTCTTT. V is TRBV6-5 and J is TRBJ1-1; a possible D gene is TRBD1 (5 bases). Germline V lookup: CDR1 MNHEY, CDR2 SVGAGI. The germline V and J ends were trimmed by 7 bases and 1 base, with 13 bases remaining between them. This CDR3 region has 14 residues.

The chain joins TRBV6-5 to TRBJ2-7, with 7 bases aligning to TRBD2. The V gene's germline CDR1 is MNHEY and CDR2 SVGAGI. The CDR3 totals 14 residues. The J segment lost 5 bases and the V segment lost 4 bases, leaving 8 bases of the junction unmatched. CDR3 protein: CASSLRGGFHEQYF. The CDR3 nucleotides are TGTGCCAGCAGTTTACGCGGGGGTTTCCACGAGCAGTACTTC.